This TCR beta chain was obtained from a study of T cell clones after liver transplantation (dated by TCRdb to about 2019). For context, the study as a whole: Samples were obtained from ITN030ST, a randomized trial in which withdrawal of immunosuppression was attempted within 2 years of liver transplantation. Three of the eight recipients were HCV-positive; the others were transplanted for non-autoimmune, non-viral indications. Blood samples were collected pre-transplant, then pre-randomization ahead of withdrawal, and finally post-randomization once withdrawal had either been completed or failed. Third party-reactive TCRbeta sequences from pre-transplant MLRs were also identified as an antigen-independent comparator for donor-reactive sequences. Of the 8 liver transplant recipients making up the studied cohort, 3 were classified as tolerant and 5 as non-tolerant. Donor-reactive T cell clones were identified using TCRbeta sequencing after a pre-transplant mixed lymphocyte reaction and were then followed in post-transplant blood. The subjects received no induction therapy and were kept on standard immunosuppression until randomization at 12-24 months post-transplant. Tolerance meant complete immunosuppression withdrawal for at least one year without liver enzymes rising beyond twice the upper limit of normal. On the study overall, not on this receptor specifically: Once repertoire turnover was taken into account, donor-reactive detection showed a significant reduction for CD4 in 7 of 8 subjects and for CD8 in 8 of 8. Without allograft tissue specimens, donor-reactive T cells may have migrated into the graft rather than being deleted. In two subjects, low numbers of available donor cells limited the measurable donor-reactive repertoire. In most of the 8 subjects, regardless of tolerance or HCV status, circulating donor-reactive CD4 TCRbeta sequences dropped significantly post-transplant. Because of small, heterogeneous patient numbers and non-standardized post-transplant time points, the conclusions were only preliminary. Donor-reactive sequences decreased more than third party-reactive sequences, which suggests partial antigen-specific deletion that was not related to withdrawal success.

Details on this clone: The antigen this receptor binds is unknown. No much larger clone exists at a distance of one base, and base qualities are not known.

What the time point label conveys for this sample: pre-transplant. Unstimulated PBMCs, after thawing, were stained for CD3, CD4 and CD8 and then FACS-sorted into CD3+CD4+ and CD3+CD8+ populations. Each of the 8 studied subjects was randomized to immunosuppression withdrawal. The Qiagen DNeasy Blood and Tissue Kit was used to isolate genomic DNA. High-throughput TCRbeta CDR3 sequencing of frozen genomic DNA was performed by immunoSEQ, including PCR amplification, mapping, bias correction and internal controls. From the authors' description of their analysis: Productive rearrangements were retained, and unique TCRbeta sequences were defined by the CDR3 nucleotide sequence together with the V and J gene. For classification of a sequence as donor-reactive, at least 5-fold expansion in CFSE-low cells relative to unstimulated pre-transplant cells and a frequency of at least 0.01% were required. Minimum frequency thresholds were set for each subject based on the unstimulated sample with the lowest template count, ensuring at least 90% detection power. Jensen-Shannon divergence between the top 1000 TCRbeta sequences post-transplant and pre-transplant was used to measure repertoire turnover. Two-sided Fisher's exact tests were used to test for changes in how often donor-reactive sequences were detected. Here the immuneACCESS table is served through TCRdb, limited to in-frame sequences with V and J called. Missing clones are a known gap in these copies; in checked studies unresolved V genes cover under half, and the rest lacks a known reason. The V and J calls and the clone size are those of that table, but D and trimming were determined from the DNA. Within this sample are about 99,000 clones, with approximately 78% of them counted one time only. The ten largest account for over 0.75% of the sample.

The TCR originated in a human donor who received a liver transplant. Sequencing was performed on CD4+ T cells from blood, taken before liver transplant.

The DNA sequence is as follows: TGTGCCAGCAGCGCCTCTTATGGCTACACCTTC. This is translated as CASSASYGYTF. The chain is assembled from TRBV9 and TRBJ1-2; the D gene cannot be resolved reliably. The germline V gene provides CDR1 SGDLS and CDR2 YYNGEE. The V end loses 3 bases and the J end loses 5 bases, and a stretch of 5 bases separates them. The CDR3 has 11 amino acids, counting the end cysteine and phenylalanine. Of the read, only the CDR3 DNA is kept; its 33 bases are in frame from base 1.